The 28 T cell receptor beta chains presented below share a single source sample, sequenced in a study of T cell responses to AZD1222 COVID-19 vaccine (dated by TCRdb to the early 2020s). Library construction relied on the immunoSEQ multiplex PCR assay. Held by TCRdb, this immuneACCESS table contains in-frame sequences only and omits some clones. Under half of the omission traces to an unresolved V gene where checked; the cause of the rest is unknown. This sample comprises 99,000 or so clones, about 85% of them detected only once. Under 3.5% of the sample is taken by the ten largest. The sample's time point label is to be understood as: baseline before first vaccination. The sequencing here drew on peripheral blood, taken on day 0 of AZD1222 vaccination. These receptors came from an adult in good health.

The rearrangement uses TRBV19 and TRBJ2-5; D remains unclear. V lost 4 bases to trimming and J lost 0 bases, with 9 bases between them. Per the germline V gene, CDR1 is LNHDA and CDR2 is SQIVND (reference sequence). The CDR3 runs to 14 residues. The CDR3 DNA reads TGTGCCAGTAGTACAGACTGGTACCAAGAGACCCAGTACTTC. It encodes CASSTDWYQETQYF.

Concerning this clone itself: Other nucleotide sequences in the sample specify the same CDR3. The gene calls are TRBV11-2 and TRBJ1-1; 7 nucleotides align to TRBD1. V gave up 5 bases and J gave up 4 bases; unmatched junction bases: 4. The CDR3 is 13 amino acids. Germline loops: CDR1 SGHAT, CDR2 FQNNGV. This CDR3 is CASSLDRATEAFF. CDR3 in DNA: TGTGCCAGCAGCCTCGACAGGGCCACTGAAGCTTTCTTT.

The chain links TRBV7-2 to TRBJ2-1; D perhaps matches TRBD2 (6 bases). Deletions cut 11 bases from V and 9 bases from J, with 23 bases between. This CDR3 is 14 amino acids long. Germline V gives CDR1 SGHTA, CDR2 FQGNSA. As DNA, the CDR3 is TGTGCCGGGAGCCTCGGGAGCGATTCTTTTGAGCAGTTCTTC. Its translation is CAGSLGSDSFEQFF.

This clone was recorded only once. V gene TRBV18 combines with J gene TRBJ1-2; no clear D. This CDR3 spans 19 amino acids. Germline V gene sequence: CDR1 KGHSH, CDR2 LQKENI. The V end was cut by 1 base, the J end by 1 base, with 22 bases between. CDR3 residues: CASSPLVLGTQPLNYGYTF. CDR3 nucleotide sequence: TGTGCCAGCTCACCACTCGTTCTGGGCACGCAGCCTCTTAACTATGGCTACACCTTC.

V gene TRBV7-2 combines with J gene TRBJ2-7; 8 bases are a match to TRBD2. The CDR3 covers 15 residues. Per germline, CDR1 SGHTA and CDR2 FQGNSA. Unmatched junction bases numbered 5, after V lost 1 base and J lost 3 bases. The CDR3 sequence: CASSLGASGHYEQYV. The DNA of the CDR3 is TGTGCCAGCAGCTTAGGGGCTAGCGGGCACTACGAGCAGTACGTC.

In its sample, this clone was seen a few times. In the same sample, other DNA sequences code for this CDR3. This chain uses TRBV5-1 with TRBJ1-3; unclear D gene. Per the germline V gene, CDR1 is SGHRS and CDR2 is YFSETQ. CDR3 length: 14 residues. The V and J ends lost 4 bases and 0 bases respectively, with 8 bases between them. The CDR3 sequence is CASSPEISGNTIYF. For the CDR3, the DNA is TGCGCCAGCAGCCCGGAGATCTCTGGAAACACCATATATTTT.

CDR3 DNA sequence: TGTGCCAGCAGCTTACAGGGCAGAGATACGCAGTATTTT. It translates to CASSLQGRDTQYF. The genes are TRBV5-6 and TRBJ2-3, with D perhaps TRBD1 (6 bases). The V end lost 2 bases, the J end lost 5 bases, and 9 bases lay between the germline ends. Germline V gives CDR1 SGHDT, CDR2 YYEEEE. The CDR3 contains 13 residues.

This clone showed up just a few times. The chain uses TRBV27 and TRBJ2-3; a possible D gene is TRBD1 (6 bases). V dropped 10 bases and J dropped 0 bases, with 17 bases sitting between them. Germline-derived CDR1 and CDR2 are MNHEY and SMNVEV (reference sequence). This CDR3 region has 15 residues. The CDR3 DNA follows: TGTGCCACCTACCCACGGCAGGGGAGCACAGATACGCAGTATTTT. Encoded protein: CATYPRQGSTDTQYF.

J is TRBJ1-5 and V is TRBV25-1, with no clear D. This CDR3 is 12 amino acids long. V was pared by 6 bases and J by 7 bases, with 10 bases between. The germline CDR1 and CDR2 sequences are MGHDK and SYGVNS. The CDR3 bases are TGTGCCAGCAGGGAAGGGTTACAGCCCCAGCATTTT. It specifies CASREGLQPQHF. The whole variable domain, filled in from reference TRBV25-1 and TRBJ1-5, reads EADIYQTPRYLVIGTGKKITLECSQTMGHDKMYWYQQDPGMELHLIHYSYGVNSTEKGDLSSESTVSRIRTEHFPLTLESARPSHTSQYLCASREGLQPQHFGDGTRLSIL.

The V and J genes are TRBV9 and TRBJ2-3; D unclear. Germline lookup yields CDR1 SGDLS and CDR2 YYNGEE. The CDR3 is made up of 15 amino acids. Trimming removed 0 bases at V and 2 bases at J, with 10 bases between. CDR3: CASSVGRETTDTQYF. In DNA form, the CDR3 reads TGTGCCAGCAGCGTAGGGCGAGAAACCACAGATACGCAGTATTTT.

J is TRBJ1-6 and V is TRBV9, with a possible D match to TRBD1 (5 bases). There are 15 residues in the CDR3. The germline V and J ends were trimmed by 1 base and 7 bases, with 12 bases remaining between them. Germline V gene lookup returns CDR1 SGDLS and CDR2 YYNGEE. In nucleotides, the CDR3 is TGTGCCAGCAGCGTATCGAGGGGTGGGAATTCACCCCTCCACTTT. It is translated as CASSVSRGGNSPLHF.

The gene calls are TRBV12-3 or TRBV12-4 and TRBJ1-1; D gene ambiguous. Trimming cost V 8 bases and J 0 bases, with 10 bases left between them. CDR3 size: 13 residues. This chain's CDR3 is CASRRGVNTEAFF. The CDR3 DNA reads as TGTGCCAGCCGACGGGGAGTGAACACTGAAGCTTTCTTT.

This clone was counted a single time. At one boundary the junction diverges from the germline segment, which might be a read error. V and J are TRBV5-1 and TRBJ1-4; no clear D. The CDR3 runs to 16 residues. The germline gives CDR1 SGHRS, CDR2 YFSETQ. The CDR3 coding sequence is TGTGCCAGCAGCTTGGCCACACGAGCAACTAATGAAAAACTGTTTTTT. Protein product: CASSLATRATNEKLFF. The full variable domain, completed using reference TRBV5-1 and TRBJ1-4, is KAGVTQTPRYLIKTRGQQVTLSCSPISGHRSVSWYQQTPGQGLQFLFEYFSETQRNKGNFPGRFSGRQFSNSRSEMNVSTLELGDSALYLCASSLATRATNEKLFFGSGTQLSVL.

V gene TRBV6-2 or TRBV6-3 combines with J gene TRBJ1-5; D is ambiguous. The CDR3 runs to 20 residues. The germline gives CDR1 MNHEY, CDR2 SVGEGT. V lost 2 bases to trimming and J lost 3 bases, with 26 bases between them. CDR3 in DNA: TGTGCCAGCAGTTACGAGCGGTCCGTTTGGGTTATTCAGATCAATCAGCCCCAGCATTTT. This codes for CASSYERSVWVIQINQPQHF.

This chain links TRBV4-3 with TRBJ2-1; 10 bases map to TRBD2. V was clipped by 0 bases and J by 3 bases; unmatched bases: 5. Per germline, CDR1 LGHNA and CDR2 YSLEER. The CDR3 contains 17 residues. CDR3 protein: CASSQDWASGSYNEQFF. The DNA for the CDR3 is TGCGCCAGCAGCCAAGATTGGGCTAGCGGGAGCTACAATGAGCAGTTCTTC.

The V call is TRBV7-2, the J call TRBJ1-5; D uncertain. The CDR3 covers 15 residues. Germline CDR1 is SGHTA and CDR2 is FQGNSA. The V and J ends lost 2 bases and 0 bases respectively, with 8 bases between them. This chain's CDR3 is CASSLYGDSNQPQHF. The CDR3 nucleotides are TGTGCCAGCAGCTTATACGGAGATAGCAATCAGCCCCAGCATTTT.

The CDR3 nucleotides read TGTGCCAGTAAGGGAGCGAGGGAAGCTTTCTTT. It specifies CASKGAREAFF. This chain connects TRBV19 to TRBJ1-1; D gene uncertain. The ends were cut back, 7 bases at V and 8 bases at J, with 11 bases in the middle. This CDR3 comprises 11 residues. Germline V gene data show CDR1 as LNHDA and CDR2 as SQIVND (reference sequence).

The CDR3 region has the DNA TGTGCCAGCTCACAGTCAGGGGGCGGTGGCACTGAAGCTTTCTTT. It yields the protein CASSQSGGGGTEAFF. This rearrangement joins TRBV18 to TRBJ1-1; 8 bases are shared with TRBD1. CDR1 is KGHSH and CDR2 is LQKENI in the germline V gene. The CDR3 totals 15 residues. V was clipped by 4 bases and J by 4 bases; unmatched bases: 8.

The chain combines TRBV5-8 with TRBJ2-1; D possibly matches TRBD1 or TRBD2 (6 bases each). Trimming took off 9 bases at V and 9 bases at J, with 16 bases between the two ends. CDR3 length equals 12 residues. The V gene's germline CDR1 is SGHTS and CDR2 YDEGEE. The CDR3 loop reads CATAGQAREQFF. The CDR3 region has the DNA TGTGCCACCGCGGGACAAGCGCGTGAGCAGTTCTTC.

The CDR3 here is CASSARRGSGNTIYF. DNA of the CDR3: TGTGCCAGCAGCGCCCGACGGGGCTCTGGAAACACCATATATTTT. The chain joins TRBV9 to TRBJ1-3; D gene unclear. CDR1 SGDLS and CDR2 YYNGEE come from the germline V gene. The CDR3 has 15 residues. V dropped 3 bases and J dropped 0 bases, with 10 bases sitting between them. Filled out from reference TRBV9 and TRBJ1-3, the complete variable domain reads DSGVTQTPKHLITATGQRVTLRCSPRSGDLSVYWYQQSLDQGLQFLIQYYNGEERAKGNILERFSAQQFPDLHSELNLSSLELGDSALYFCASSARRGSGNTIYFGEGSWLTVV.

The rearrangement joins TRBV28 to TRBJ1-5, with D hard to call. The CDR3 consists of 16 residues. Trimming removed 7 bases from V and 0 bases from J, with 16 bases in between. Germline CDR1 MDHEN, CDR2 SYDVKM. CDR3 in amino acids: CASTPAPGYSNQPQHF. As DNA, the CDR3 is TGTGCCAGCACCCCGGCCCCCGGTTATAGCAATCAGCCCCAGCATTTT.

The rearrangement uses TRBV7-9 and TRBJ1-2; D may be TRBD1 (5 bases). Germline V lookup: CDR1 SEHNR, CDR2 FQNEAQ (reference sequence). The CDR3 length is 15 residues. The ends were cut back, 3 bases at V and 5 bases at J, with 16 bases in the middle. The CDR3 DNA reads as TGTGCCAGCAGCTTCGCGGAGACAGTTGGTTATGGCTACACCTTC. It specifies CASSFAETVGYGYTF.

V is TRBV2 and J is TRBJ1-6; D unresolved. V gave up 6 bases and J gave up 6 bases, with 6 bases separating them. The CDR3 sequence is 12 residues long. CDR1 is SNHLY, CDR2 FYNNEI, per germline. The CDR3 here is CASRGGNSPLHF. CDR3 nucleotides: TGTGCCAGCAGGGGAGGTAATTCACCCCTCCACTTT.

The chain employs TRBV10-3 and TRBJ1-4, with D hard to call. The CDR3 contains 12 residues. Germline V gene lookup returns CDR1 ENHRY and CDR2 SYGVKD. Trimming shortened V by 0 bases and J by 11 bases, and 7 bases separated the two germline ends. This CDR3 is CAISESWTKLFF. For the CDR3, the DNA is TGTGCCATCAGTGAGTCTTGGACTAAACTGTTTTTT.

A remark on this clone: In the same sample, other DNA sequences code for this CDR3. The V and J genes are TRBV18 and TRBJ1-5; the match to TRBD1 covers 7 bases. Germline V lookup: CDR1 KGHSH, CDR2 LQKENI. The V segment lost 3 bases and the J segment 4 bases; nucleotides outside the gene matches: 0. This CDR3 comprises 13 residues. Here the CDR3 reads CASSPTGNQPQHF. The CDR3 DNA follows: TGTGCCAGCTCACCGACAGGGAATCAGCCCCAGCATTTT. Full variable domain (rest looked up from reference TRBV18 and TRBJ1-5): NAGVMQNPRHLVRRRGQEARLRCSPMKGHSHVYWYRQLPEEGLKFMVYLQKENIIDESGMPKERFSAEFPKEGPSILRIQQVVRGDSAAYFCASSPTGNQPQHFGDGTRLSIL.

The rearrangement links TRBV5-4 to TRBJ1-2; D not resolved. The germline V and J ends were trimmed by 0 bases and 1 base, with 4 bases remaining between them. Germline loops: CDR1 SGHNT, CDR2 YYREEE (reference sequence). The CDR3 has 13 amino acids. CDR3: CASSLGSNYGYTF. CDR3 coding DNA: TGTGCCAGCAGCTTGGGAAGTAACTATGGCTACACCTTC.

V usage is TRBV10-1 and J usage is TRBJ2-7; 7 bases fit TRBD1. Per germline, CDR1 WNHNN and CDR2 SYGVQD (reference sequence). V was clipped by 8 bases and J by 2 bases; unmatched bases: 3. The CDR3 sequence is 12 residues long. CDR3 region: CASGDSPYEQYV. CDR3 DNA: TGCGCCAGCGGGGACAGCCCCTACGAGCAGTACGTC.

The genes are TRBV6-2 or TRBV6-3 and TRBJ1-5; 10 positions agree with TRBD1. The CDR3 runs to 20 residues. Germline-derived CDR1 and CDR2 are MNHEY and SVGEGT. The junction had 12 bases not matched to a gene; V was cut back by 0 bases and J by 1 base. The CDR3 DNA is TGTGCCAGCAGTTACTCTAACACCGACAGGGGGCTGGGGAGCAATCAGCCCCAGCATTTT. Its translation is CASSYSNTDRGLGSNQPQHF.